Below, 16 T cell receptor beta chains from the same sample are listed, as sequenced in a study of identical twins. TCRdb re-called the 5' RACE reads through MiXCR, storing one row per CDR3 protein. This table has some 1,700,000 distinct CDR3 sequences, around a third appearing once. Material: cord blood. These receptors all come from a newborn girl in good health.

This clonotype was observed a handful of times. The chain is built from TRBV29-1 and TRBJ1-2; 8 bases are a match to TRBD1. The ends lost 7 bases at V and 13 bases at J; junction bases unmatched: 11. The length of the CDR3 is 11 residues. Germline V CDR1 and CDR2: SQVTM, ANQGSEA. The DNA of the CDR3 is TGCAGCGGTTTTAGGGGACAGGTGACCACCTTC. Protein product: CSGFRGQVTTF.

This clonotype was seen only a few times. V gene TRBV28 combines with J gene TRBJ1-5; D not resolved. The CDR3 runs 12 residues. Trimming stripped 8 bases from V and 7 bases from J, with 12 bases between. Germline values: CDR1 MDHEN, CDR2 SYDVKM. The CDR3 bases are TGTGCCAGCCAGGATTATGGGCAGCCCCAGCATTTT. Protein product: CASQDYGQPQHF.

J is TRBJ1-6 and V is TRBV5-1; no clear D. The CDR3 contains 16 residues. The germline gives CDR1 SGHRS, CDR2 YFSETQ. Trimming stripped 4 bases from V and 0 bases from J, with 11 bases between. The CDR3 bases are TGCGCCAGCAGCCCCCAACAGAGCTCCTATAATTCACCCCTCCACTTT. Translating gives CASSPQQSSYNSPLHF.

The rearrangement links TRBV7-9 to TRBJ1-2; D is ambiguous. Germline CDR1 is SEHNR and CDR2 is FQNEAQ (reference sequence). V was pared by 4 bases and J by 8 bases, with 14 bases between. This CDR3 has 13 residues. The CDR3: CASSWIFEEGYTF. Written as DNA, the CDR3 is TGTGCCAGCAGCTGGATCTTCGAGGAGGGCTACACCTTC.

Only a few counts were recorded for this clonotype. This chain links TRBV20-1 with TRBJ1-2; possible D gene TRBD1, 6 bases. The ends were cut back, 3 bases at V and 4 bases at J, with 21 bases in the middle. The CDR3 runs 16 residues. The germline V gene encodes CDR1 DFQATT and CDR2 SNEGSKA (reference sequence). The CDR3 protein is CSASLRNRASFYGYTF. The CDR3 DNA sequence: TGCAGTGCTAGTTTGAGGAACAGGGCATCCTTCTATGGCTACACCTTC.

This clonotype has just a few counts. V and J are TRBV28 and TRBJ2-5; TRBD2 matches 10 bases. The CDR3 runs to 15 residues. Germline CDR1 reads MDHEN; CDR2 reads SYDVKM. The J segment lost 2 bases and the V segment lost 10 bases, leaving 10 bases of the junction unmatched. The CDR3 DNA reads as TGTGCCACCCTCCTCGGTAGCGGGAGGCAAGAGACCCAGTACTTC. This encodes CATLLGSGRQETQYF.

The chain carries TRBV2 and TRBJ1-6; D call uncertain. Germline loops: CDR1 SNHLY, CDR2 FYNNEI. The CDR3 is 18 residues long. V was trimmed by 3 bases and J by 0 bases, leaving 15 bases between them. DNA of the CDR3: TGTGCCAGCAGTGACGGTCTAGGGCCGAGCTCCTATAATTCACCCCTCCACTTT. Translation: CASSDGLGPSSYNSPLHF.

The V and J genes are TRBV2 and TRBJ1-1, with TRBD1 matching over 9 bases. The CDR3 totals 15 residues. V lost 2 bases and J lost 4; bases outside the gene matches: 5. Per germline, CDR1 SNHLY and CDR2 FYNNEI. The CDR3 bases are TGTGCCAGCAGTGAACAAGGGACAGGGTTCACTGAAGCTTTCTTT. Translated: CASSEQGTGFTEAFF.

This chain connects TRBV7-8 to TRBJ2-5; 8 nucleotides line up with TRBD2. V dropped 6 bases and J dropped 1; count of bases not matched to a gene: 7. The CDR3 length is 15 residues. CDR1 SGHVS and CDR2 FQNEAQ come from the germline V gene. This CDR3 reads CASRRLAPIQETQYF. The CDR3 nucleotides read TGTGCCAGCAGAAGACTAGCGCCAATCCAAGAGACCCAGTACTTC.

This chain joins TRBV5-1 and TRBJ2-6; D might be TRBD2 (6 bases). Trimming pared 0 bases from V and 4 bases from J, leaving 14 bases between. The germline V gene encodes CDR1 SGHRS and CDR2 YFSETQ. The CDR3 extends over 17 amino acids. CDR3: CASSLVGLVGGANVLTF. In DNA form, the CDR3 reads TGCGCCAGCAGCTTGGTGGGACTGGTAGGAGGGGCCAACGTCCTGACTTTC.

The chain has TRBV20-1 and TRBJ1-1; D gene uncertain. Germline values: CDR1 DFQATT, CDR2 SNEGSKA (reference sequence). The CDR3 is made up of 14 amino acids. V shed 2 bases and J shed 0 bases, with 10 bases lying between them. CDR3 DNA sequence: TGCAGTGCTAGATCCGGACCGTTGAACACTGAAGCTTTCTTT. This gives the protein CSARSGPLNTEAFF.

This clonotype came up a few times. The CDR3 nucleotides read TGTGCCACCAGCAGACCTAAGGGGACAGGGAGCTCCTATAATTCACCCCTCCACTTT. Its protein product is CATSRPKGTGSSYNSPLHF. The gene calls are TRBV15 and TRBJ1-6, with TRBD1 matching over 9 bases. This CDR3 has 19 amino acids. Trimming at V came to 2 bases and at J to 0 bases, leaving 8 bases not matched to a gene. The germline gives CDR1 LNHNV, CDR2 YYDKDF (reference sequence).

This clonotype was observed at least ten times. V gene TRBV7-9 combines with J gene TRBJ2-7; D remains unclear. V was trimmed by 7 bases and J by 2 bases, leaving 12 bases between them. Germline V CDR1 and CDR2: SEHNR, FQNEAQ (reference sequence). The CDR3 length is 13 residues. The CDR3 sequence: CASTIDGPYEQYF. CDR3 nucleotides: TGTGCCAGCACCATCGACGGTCCCTACGAGCAGTACTTC.

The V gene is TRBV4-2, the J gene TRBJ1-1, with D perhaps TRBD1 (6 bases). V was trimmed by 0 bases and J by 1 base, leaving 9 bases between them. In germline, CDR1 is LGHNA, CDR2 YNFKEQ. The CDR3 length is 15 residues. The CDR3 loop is CASSQERGGNTEAFF. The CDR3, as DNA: TGTGCCAGCAGCCAAGAAAGGGGGGGGAACACTGAAGCTTTCTTT.

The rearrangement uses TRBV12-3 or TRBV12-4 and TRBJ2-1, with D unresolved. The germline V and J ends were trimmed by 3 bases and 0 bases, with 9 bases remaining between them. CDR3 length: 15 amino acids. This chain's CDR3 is CASSFQTRSYNEQFF. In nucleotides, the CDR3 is TGTGCCAGCAGTTTTCAGACGCGCTCCTACAATGAGCAGTTCTTC.

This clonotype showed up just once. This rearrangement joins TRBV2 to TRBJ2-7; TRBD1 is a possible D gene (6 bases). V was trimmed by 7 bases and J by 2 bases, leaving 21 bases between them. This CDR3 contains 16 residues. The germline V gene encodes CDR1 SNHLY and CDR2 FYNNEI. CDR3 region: CASTNPTLRDTYEQYF. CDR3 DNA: TGTGCCAGCACCAACCCGACTCTCCGGGACACCTACGAGCAGTACTTC.